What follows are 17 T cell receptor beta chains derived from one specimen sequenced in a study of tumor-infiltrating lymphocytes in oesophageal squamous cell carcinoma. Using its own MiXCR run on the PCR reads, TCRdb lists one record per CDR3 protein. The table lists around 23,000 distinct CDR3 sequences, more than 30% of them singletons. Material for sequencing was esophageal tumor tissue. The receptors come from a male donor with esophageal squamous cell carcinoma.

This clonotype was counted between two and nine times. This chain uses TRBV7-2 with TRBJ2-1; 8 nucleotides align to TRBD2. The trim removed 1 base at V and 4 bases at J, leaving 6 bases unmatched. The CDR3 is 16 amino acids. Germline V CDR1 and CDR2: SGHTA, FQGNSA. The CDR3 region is CASSLVVAGRYNEQFF. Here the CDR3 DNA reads TGTGCCAGCAGCTTAGTTGTAGCGGGAAGATACAATGAGCAGTTCTTC.

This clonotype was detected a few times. The CDR3, as DNA: TGCGCCAGCAGCTTTGGACAGGGGGCTGGAAACACCATATATTTT. It is translated as CASSFGQGAGNTIYF. J is TRBJ1-3 and V is TRBV5-1; 10 bases are shared with TRBD1. The germline V gene has CDR1 SGHRS and CDR2 YFSETQ. Trimming at V came to 2 bases and at J to 2 bases, leaving 1 base not matched to a gene. The CDR3 sequence is 15 residues long.

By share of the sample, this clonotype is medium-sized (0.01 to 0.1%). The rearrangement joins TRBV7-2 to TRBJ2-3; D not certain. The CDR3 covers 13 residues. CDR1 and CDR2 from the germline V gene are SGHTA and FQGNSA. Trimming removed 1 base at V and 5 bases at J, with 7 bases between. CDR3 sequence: CASSLGGQDTQYF. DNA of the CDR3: TGTGCCAGCAGCTTAGGTGGGCAAGATACGCAGTATTTT.

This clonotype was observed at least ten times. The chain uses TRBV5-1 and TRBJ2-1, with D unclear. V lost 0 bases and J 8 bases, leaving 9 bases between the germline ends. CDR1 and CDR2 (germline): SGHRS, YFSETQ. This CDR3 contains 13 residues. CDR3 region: CASSLALVDEQFF. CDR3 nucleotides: TGCGCCAGCAGCTTGGCCTTAGTGGATGAGCAGTTCTTC.

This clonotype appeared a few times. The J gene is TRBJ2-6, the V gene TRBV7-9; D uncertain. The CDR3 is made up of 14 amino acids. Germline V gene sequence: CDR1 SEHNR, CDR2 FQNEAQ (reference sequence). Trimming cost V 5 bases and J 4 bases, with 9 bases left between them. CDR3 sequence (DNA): TGTGCCAGCAGCCCCCCTACCGGGGCCAACGTCCTGACTTTC. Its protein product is CASSPPTGANVLTF.

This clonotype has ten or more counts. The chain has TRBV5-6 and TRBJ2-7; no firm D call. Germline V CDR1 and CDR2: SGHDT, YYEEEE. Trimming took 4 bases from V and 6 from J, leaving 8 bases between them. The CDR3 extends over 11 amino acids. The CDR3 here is CASSMESEQYF. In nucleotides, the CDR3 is TGTGCCAGCAGCATGGAATCCGAGCAGTACTTC.

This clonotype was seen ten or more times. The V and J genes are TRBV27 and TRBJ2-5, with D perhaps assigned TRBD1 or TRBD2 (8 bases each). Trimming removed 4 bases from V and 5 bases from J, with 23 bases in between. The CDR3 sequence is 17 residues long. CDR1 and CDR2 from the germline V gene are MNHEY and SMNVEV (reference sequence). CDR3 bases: TGTGCCAGCAGTTCCTTAACTTTAGCGGGACAGGCGGAGACCCAGTACTTC. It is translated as CASSSLTLAGQAETQYF.

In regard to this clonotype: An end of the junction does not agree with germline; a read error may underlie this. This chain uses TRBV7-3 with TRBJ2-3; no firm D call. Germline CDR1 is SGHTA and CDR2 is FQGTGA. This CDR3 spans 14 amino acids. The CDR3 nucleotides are TGTGCCAGCGGCTTATCTGGGGTTAGAGATACGCAGTATTTT. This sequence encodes CASGLSGVRDTQYF. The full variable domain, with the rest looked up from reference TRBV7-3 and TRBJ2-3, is GAGVSQTPSNKVTEKGKYVELRCDPISGHTALYWYRQSLGQGPEFLIYFQGTGAADDSGLPNDRFFAVRPEGSVSTLKIQRTERGDSAVYLCASGLSGVRDTQYFGPGTRLTVL.

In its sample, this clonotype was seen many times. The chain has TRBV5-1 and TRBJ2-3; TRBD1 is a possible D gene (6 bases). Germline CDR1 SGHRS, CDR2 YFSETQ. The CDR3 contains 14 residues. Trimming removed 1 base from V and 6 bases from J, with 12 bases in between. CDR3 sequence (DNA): TGCGCCAGCAGCTTGTTTAGGGACAAGGATACGCAGTATTTT. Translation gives CASSLFRDKDTQYF.

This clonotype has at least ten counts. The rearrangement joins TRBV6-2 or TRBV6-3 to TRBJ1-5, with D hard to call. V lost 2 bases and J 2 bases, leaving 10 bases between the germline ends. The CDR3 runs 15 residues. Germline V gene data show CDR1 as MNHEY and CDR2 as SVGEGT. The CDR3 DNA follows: TGTGCCAGCAGTTACCCCAGGTATGGCAATCAGCCCCAGCATTTT. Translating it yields CASSYPRYGNQPQHF.

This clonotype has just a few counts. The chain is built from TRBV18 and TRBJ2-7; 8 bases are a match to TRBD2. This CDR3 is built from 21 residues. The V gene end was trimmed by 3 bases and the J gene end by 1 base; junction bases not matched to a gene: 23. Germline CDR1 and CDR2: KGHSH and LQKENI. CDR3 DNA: TGTGCCAGCTCACCGTTGCCCACCACTACCTCGCTAGCGGGCAAATCCTACGAGCAGTACTTC. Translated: CASSPLPTTTSLAGKSYEQYF. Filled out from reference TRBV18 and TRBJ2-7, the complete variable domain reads NAGVMQNPRHLVRRRGQEARLRCSPMKGHSHVYWYRQLPEEGLKFMVYLQKENIIDESGMPKERFSAEFPKEGPSILRIQQVVRGDSAAYFCASSPLPTTTSLAGKSYEQYFGPGTRLTVT.

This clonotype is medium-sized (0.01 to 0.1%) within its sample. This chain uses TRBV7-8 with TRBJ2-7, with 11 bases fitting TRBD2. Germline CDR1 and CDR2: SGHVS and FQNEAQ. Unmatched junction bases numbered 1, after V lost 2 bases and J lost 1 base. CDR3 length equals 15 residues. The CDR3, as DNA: TGTGCCAGCAGCTTAAGACTAGCGGGATCCTACGAGCAGTACTTC. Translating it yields CASSLRLAGSYEQYF.

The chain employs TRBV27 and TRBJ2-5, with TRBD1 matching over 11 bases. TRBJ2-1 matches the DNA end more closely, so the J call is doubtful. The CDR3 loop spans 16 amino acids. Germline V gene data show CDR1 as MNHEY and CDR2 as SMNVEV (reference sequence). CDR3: CASSLRGDRGANEQFF. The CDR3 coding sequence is TGTGCCAGCAGTTTAAGAGGGGACAGGGGGGCCAATGAGCAGTTCTTC.

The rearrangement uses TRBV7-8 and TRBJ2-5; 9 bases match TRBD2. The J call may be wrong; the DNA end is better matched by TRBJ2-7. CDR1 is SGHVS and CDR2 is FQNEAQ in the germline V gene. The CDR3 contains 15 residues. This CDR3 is CASSPHETSGYEQYF. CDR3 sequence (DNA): TGTGCCAGCAGCCCGCACGAGACTAGCGGCTACGAGCAGTACTTC.

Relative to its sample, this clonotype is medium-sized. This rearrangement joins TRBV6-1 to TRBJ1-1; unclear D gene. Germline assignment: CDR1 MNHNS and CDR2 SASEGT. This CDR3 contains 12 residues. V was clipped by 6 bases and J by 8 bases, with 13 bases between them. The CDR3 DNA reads TGTGCCAGCAGGTATGAGGGATCGGAAGCTTTCTTT. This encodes CASRYEGSEAFF.

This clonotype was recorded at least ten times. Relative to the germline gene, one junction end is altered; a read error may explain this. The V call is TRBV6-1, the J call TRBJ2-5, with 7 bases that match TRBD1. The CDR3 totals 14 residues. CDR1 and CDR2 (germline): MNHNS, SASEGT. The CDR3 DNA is TGTGCCATCAAGGGGGCGAGTAAGAATTCACCCCTCCACTTC. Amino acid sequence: CAIKGASKNSPLHF.

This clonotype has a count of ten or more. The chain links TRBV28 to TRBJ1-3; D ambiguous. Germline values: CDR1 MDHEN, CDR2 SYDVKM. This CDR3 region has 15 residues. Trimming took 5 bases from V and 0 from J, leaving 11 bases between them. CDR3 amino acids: CASSSVYSSGNTIYF. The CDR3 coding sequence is TGTGCCAGCAGTAGCGTCTACTCCTCTGGAAACACCATATATTTT.